The 20 T cell receptor delta chains reported below all come from one sample, sequenced in a study of γδ T cells in repeated Plasmodium falciparum infection (dated by TCRdb to 2020 to 2022). Library generation was performed with multiplex PCR. The listed sequencing device is Illumina MiSeq. TCRdb reanalyzed the public reads with the CATT caller, and identical DNA sequences were merged afterwards. Recorded for this sample are 90,000 to 95,000 delta-chain clones; over 0.9% of them occurred a single time. The ten largest clones represent approximately 9.6% of the sample. For bulk TCR repertoire analysis, Vgamma9/Vdelta2+ and Vdelta2-negative gammadelta T cell populations were isolated by flow sorting from peripheral blood mononuclear cells. Sequencing was carried out using gamma-delta T cells from blood. These receptors came from a pool of human donors (malaria-infected and uninfected, not separated).

This clone was seen repeatedly, ten times or more. This DNA's translation and the protein TCRdb lists, from a much larger clone, do not match at residue 9, likely due to a read error; the protein shown is translated from the DNA. The V gene is TRDV1, the J gene TRDJ2; D perhaps matches TRDD3 (6 bases). Germline values: CDR1 TSWWSYY, CDR2 QGS. The V end was cut by 0 bases, the J end by 9 bases, with 20 bases between. CDR3 size: 17 residues. The CDR3 coding sequence is TGTGCTCTTGGGGAACTTCGTCGGGAGGGATATGGGCCACAACTCTTCTTT. Encoded protein: CALGELRREGYGPQLFF.

This clone was found many times. The gene calls are TRDV2 and TRDJ2, with TRDD3 matching 7 bases. The J gene comes from matching the DNA to germline here; TCRdb lacks it. The V and J ends lost 0 bases and 3 bases, in that order; junction bases with no gene match: 12. The germline gives CDR1 GEAIGNYY, CDR2 EKD. The CDR3 totals 18 residues. CDR3 bases: TGTGCCTGTGACACCGTCTGGGGGGCCGGGAGGGTGACAGCACAACTCTTCTTT. Translated, it gives CACDTVWGAGRVTAQLFF.

This clone was seen a handful of times. The TCRdb protein comes from a much larger clone and disagrees with this DNA's translation at residue 8, likely due to a read error; the protein given here is derived from the DNA. The CDR3 DNA is TGTGCTCTTGGGGAGTCGCCCCTCCTACATATAACTGGGGACCCTCAGTACACCGATAAACTCATCTTT. Residues: CALGESPLLHITGDPQYTDKLIF. The chain carries TRDV1 and TRDJ1; TRDD3 might be the D (7 bases). As TCRdb names no J gene, one was assigned here on the basis of a DNA match to germline. The CDR3 totals 23 residues. Trimming pared 3 bases from V and 0 bases from J, leaving 35 bases between. CDR1 and CDR2 from the germline V gene are TSWWSYY and QGS.

This clone was seen more than once but under ten times. A far larger clone is off by one base, so a read error is likely. This chain uses TRDV1 with TRDJ1, with 10 nucleotides matching TRDD3. TCRdb does not report a J gene; here it was assigned by matching the DNA to germline references. The V gene's germline CDR1 is TSWWSYY and CDR2 QGS. The CDR3 is 18 amino acids. Written as DNA, the CDR3 is TGCGCTCTTGGGGAGTTTACTACTGGGGGATCAAGCGTCGATAAACTCATCTTT. It is translated as CALGEFTTGGSSVDKLIF.

As to this clone: A much larger clone sits a single nucleotide away, making a read error possible. Other DNA sequences in this sample translate to the same CDR3. The chain employs TRAV29/DV5 and TRDJ1; D might be TRDD3 (10 bases). Trimming stripped 4 bases from V and 5 bases from J, with 30 bases between. There are 18 residues in the CDR3. Germline CDR1 is NSMFDY and CDR2 is ISSIKDK. The CDR3 DNA sequence: TGTGCAGCACCTTCCTTCCTACCTCACTGGGGGATCGTTGATAAACTCATCTTT. Translation: CAAPSFLPHWGIVDKLIF.

This clone occurred a few times. The protein in TCRdb stems from a much larger clone and differs at residue 16 from this DNA's translation, likely a read error; here the protein is translated from the DNA. No J gene was called, and the V gene is TRDV1; the table names TRDD3, a call not compared with the DNA. This CDR3 contains 17 residues. The germline V gene has CDR1 TSWWSYY and CDR2 QGS. CDR3 amino acids: CALGTSTNWENTDKLTF. CDR3 nucleotides: TGTGCTCTTGGGACTTCTACAAACTGGGAGAACACCGATAAACTCACCTTT.

This clone was found many times. The J gene is TRDJ1, the V gene TRDV1; D is ambiguous. V lost 3 bases, J lost 11 bases, and 25 bases lay in between. Germline CDR1 TSWWSYY, CDR2 QGS. The CDR3 runs to 16 residues. Here the CDR3 reads CALGEKLRALLIPLIF. In DNA, the CDR3 is TGTGCTCTTGGGGAGAAACTACGGGCCCTCCTTATACCCCTCATCTTT.

This clone was recorded many times. The protein in TCRdb stems from a much larger clone and differs at residue 13 from this DNA's translation, likely a read error; here the protein is translated from the DNA. The chain links TRDV1 to TRDJ1, with 7 positions matching TRDD2. Losses at the gene ends were 5 bases for V and 7 bases for J; bases not matched to a gene: 19. The germline V gene has CDR1 TSWWSYY and CDR2 QGS. The CDR3 totals 17 residues. The CDR3 DNA reads TGTGCTCTTGGGCTATTTCCTACAGGGCGTACGAACGGTAAACTCATCTTT. Residues: CALGLFPTGRTNGKLIF.

The table lists this clone with many counts. The protein in TCRdb stems from a much larger clone and differs at residue 12 from this DNA's translation, likely a read error; here the protein is translated from the DNA. V is TRDV1 and J is TRDJ1; possibly TRDD2 for D (5 bases). Per the germline V gene, CDR1 is TSWWSYY and CDR2 is QGS. The CDR3 covers 17 residues. The germline V and J ends were trimmed by 0 bases and 8 bases, with 22 bases remaining between them. Here the CDR3 DNA reads TGTGCTCTTGGGGAACTCCTACGGTCGGAACTGCCTAGCAAACTCATCTTT. Its translation is CALGELLRSELPSKLIF.

This clone turned up a few times. Translating this DNA gives a protein that differs at residue 6 from the TCRdb one, which belongs to a much larger clone; a read error is likely, and the protein shown is this translation. As DNA, the CDR3 is TGTGCCTGTGACACGAGGTGGGGGATACGGGGTTTGACAGCACAACTCTTCTTT. Its protein is CACDTRWGIRGLTAQLFF. The V gene is TRDV2, the J gene TRDJ2; 11 bases are a match to TRDD3. No J gene was available from TCRdb, and it was assigned here by a germline match of the DNA. The V segment lost 1 base and the J segment 1 base; nucleotides outside the gene matches: 7. Germline assignment: CDR1 GEAIGNYY and CDR2 EKD. The CDR3 has 18 amino acids.

Regarding this clone: Given a far larger clone just one base away, this is likely a sequencing read error. This CDR3 is also generated by other DNA sequences in the sample. The J gene is uncalled and the V gene is TRDV2; TRDD3, the table's D call, lacks a check against the DNA. Germline V gene sequence: CDR1 GEAIGNYY, CDR2 EKD. The length of the CDR3 is 16 residues. The CDR3 protein is CACDPVWGTALAKLIF. The CDR3 bases are TGTGCCTGTGACCCTGTCTGGGGGACTGCCTTGGCTAAACTCATCTTC.

Ten or more counts support this clone. This likely reflects a read error, since a far larger clone is one base away. Within the sample, other DNA sequences also encode this same CDR3. The chain joins TRDV2 to TRDJ1; either TRDD1 or TRDD3 may fit D (5 bases each). This CDR3 has 19 amino acids. Trimming removed 2 bases from V and 1 base from J, with 25 bases in between. Germline CDR1 and CDR2: GEAIGNYY and EKD. CDR3 in DNA: TGTGCCTGTGACATTCGGAGGACTCCTGTGAAATGGGGCACCGATAAACTCATCTTT. It encodes CACDIRRTPVKWGTDKLIF.

This clone was picked up many times. TCRdb shows a much larger clone's protein in place of this DNA's translation, and the two differ at residue 6, likely through a read error; the protein shown is translated from the DNA. This CDR3 is also generated by other DNA sequences in the sample. V usage is TRDV2 and J usage is TRDJ1; 8 nucleotides agree with TRDD3. V trimming: 0 bases; J trimming: 1 base; junction bases outside the gene matches: 12. The germline V gene encodes CDR1 GEAIGNYY and CDR2 EKD. CDR3 length: 18 amino acids. The CDR3, as DNA: TGTGCCTGTGACACCCCCGGACCTACTGGGGATACCACCGATAAACTCATCTTT. The encoded protein is CACDTPGPTGDTTDKLIF.

This clone was seen ten or more times. TCRdb's protein for this DNA is that of a much larger clone and differs from the translation at residue 13, likely a read error; the protein shown is the DNA translation. The CDR3 here is CALGLKVSRPGDGRYTDKLIF. In nucleotides, the CDR3 is TGTGCTCTTGGGCTAAAGGTCTCTCGTCCTGGGGACGGACGGTACACCGATAAACTCATCTTT. The chain is built from TRDV1 and TRDJ1, with D possibly being TRDD3 (6 bases). The CDR3 is 21 amino acids. V gave up 5 bases and J gave up 0 bases, with 31 bases separating them. Germline CDR1 is TSWWSYY and CDR2 is QGS.

This clone has just a few counts. TCRdb's protein for this DNA is that of a much larger clone and differs from the translation at residue 4, likely a read error; the protein shown is the DNA translation. This rearrangement joins TRDV1 to TRDJ1; TRDD3 aligns across 9 bases. Germline CDR1 is TSWWSYY and CDR2 is QGS. This CDR3 region has 21 residues. V shed 7 bases and J 10 bases; nucleotides not matched to a gene: 34. The chain's CDR3 is CALELPFLPAGLGDRNRGLIF. The CDR3 region has the DNA TGTGCTCTTGAGCTCCCGTTCCTACCGGCAGGTCTGGGGGATCGCAATCGGGGACTCATCTTT.

As regards this clone: TCRdb pairs this DNA with a much larger clone's protein that differs at residues 8 and 15, likely a read error; the protein shown was translated from the DNA. CDR3 in amino acids: CALLPSYRGYGYTDELIF. For the CDR3, the DNA is TGTGCTCTCCTACCGTCCTACAGGGGATACGGGTACACCGATGAACTCATCTTT. The chain joins TRDV1 to TRDJ1, with TRDD3 matching over 9 bases. This CDR3 is built from 18 residues. CDR1 is TSWWSYY and CDR2 is QGS in the germline V gene.

As for this clone: The protein recorded in TCRdb matches a much larger clone and deviates from this DNA's translation at residue 4, suggesting a read error; the protein here is obtained by translating the DNA. The V and J genes are TRAV38-2/DV8 and TRDJ1; TRDD3 might be the D (9 bases). Trimming stripped 6 bases from V and 2 bases from J, with 41 bases between. Germline CDR1 and CDR2: TSESDYY and QEAYKQQN. CDR3 length equals 23 residues. The DNA of the CDR3 is TGTGCTTATAAGAGTAAGATTTCCTTCCTAGACCCTACTGGGGGACACGGGACCGATAAACTCATCTTT. Protein product: CAYKSKISFLDPTGGHGTDKLIF.

Points on this clone: A far larger clone differs by one base, so this is likely a read error. Other DNA sequences of this sample code for an identical CDR3. The J gene was not called, though the V gene is TRDV2; TRDD3, as called in the table, went unchecked against the DNA. This CDR3 has 17 residues. Germline V gene lookup returns CDR1 GEAIGNYY and CDR2 EKD. This CDR3 reads CACDTIRRGYEGDKLIF. In nucleotides, the CDR3 is TGTGCCTGTGACACTATACGGCGGGGATACGAAGGCGATAAACTTATCTTT.

This clone has more than one count but fewer than ten. A read error likely explains why the TCRdb protein, taken from a much larger clone, differs from this DNA's translation at residue 3; the protein shown is translated from the DNA. This chain joins TRDV1 and TRDJ1, with 8 bases fitting TRDD3. Germline-derived CDR1 and CDR2 are TSWWSYY and QGS. The CDR3 extends over 17 amino acids. CDR3 DNA sequence: TGTGCTCCTGGGGAAAAAGGGCCACTGGGGGACACCGATAAACTCATCTTT. Its translation is CAPGEKGPLGDTDKLIF.

As for this clone: The protein recorded in TCRdb matches a much larger clone and deviates from this DNA's translation at residue 12, suggesting a read error; the protein here is obtained by translating the DNA. This chain joins TRDV2 and TRDJ1; 11 bases are a match to TRDD3. Since TCRdb gives no J gene, matching the DNA to germline was used here to assign it. Per the germline V gene, CDR1 is GEAIGNYY and CDR2 is EKD. This CDR3 region has 19 residues. V shed 0 bases and J 1 base; nucleotides not matched to a gene: 12. The CDR3 DNA follows: TGTGCCTGTGACACCGTACGAGGTGGGGGATACGTGAGCACCGATAAACTCATCTTT. Protein: CACDTVRGGGYVSTDKLIF.